What follows are 4 T cell receptor beta chains derived from one specimen sequenced in a study of blood T cell repertoires in COVID-19. The repertoire was sequenced with immunoSEQ multiplex PCR; TCRdb's copy has only in-frame clones and lacks some. The table includes 150,000 to 200,000 clones, about 82% detected once. Material for sequencing was peripheral blood. Receptors were obtained from a woman in her 30s with acute or convalescent COVID-19.

V usage is TRBV27 and J usage is TRBJ1-5; 8 nucleotides align to TRBD1. Unmatched junction bases numbered 13, after V lost 3 bases and J lost 0 bases. CDR1 MNHEY and CDR2 SMNVEV come from the germline V gene (reference sequence). The CDR3 has 19 amino acids. CDR3 region: CASSFGQGEVIGSNQPQHF. The CDR3 DNA follows: TGTGCCAGCAGTTTCGGACAGGGTGAGGTTATCGGTAGCAATCAGCCCCAGCATTTT.

The chain has TRBV30 and TRBJ1-3, with 8 bases aligning to TRBD1. The length of the CDR3 is 18 residues. Per the germline V gene, CDR1 is GTSNPN and CDR2 is SVGIG (reference sequence). Germline trimming cut 3 bases from V and 0 bases from J; bases unmatched to any gene: 13. CDR3 region: CAWRNTGGLFASGNTIYF. The CDR3 nucleotides are TGTGCCTGGAGGAATACAGGGGGGCTCTTCGCCTCTGGAAACACCATATATTTT.

This chain connects TRBV10-1 to TRBJ2-7; D possibly corresponds to TRBD2 (5 bases). In germline, CDR1 is WNHNN, CDR2 SYGVQD (reference sequence). V lost 2 bases and J 4 bases, leaving 6 bases between the germline ends. The CDR3 extends over 12 amino acids. DNA for the CDR3: TGCGCCAGCAGTGAGGGGAGTTACGAGCAGTACTTC. As protein: CASSEGSYEQYF.

The genes are TRBV28 and TRBJ1-4; D not resolved. V lost 2 bases and J lost 6, with 10 bases in between. Germline assignment: CDR1 MDHEN and CDR2 SYDVKM. The CDR3 contains 14 residues. The CDR3 DNA reads as TGTGCCAGCAGTTTAACGGGGAGGGATGAAAAACTGTTTTTT. The encoded protein is CASSLTGRDEKLFF.